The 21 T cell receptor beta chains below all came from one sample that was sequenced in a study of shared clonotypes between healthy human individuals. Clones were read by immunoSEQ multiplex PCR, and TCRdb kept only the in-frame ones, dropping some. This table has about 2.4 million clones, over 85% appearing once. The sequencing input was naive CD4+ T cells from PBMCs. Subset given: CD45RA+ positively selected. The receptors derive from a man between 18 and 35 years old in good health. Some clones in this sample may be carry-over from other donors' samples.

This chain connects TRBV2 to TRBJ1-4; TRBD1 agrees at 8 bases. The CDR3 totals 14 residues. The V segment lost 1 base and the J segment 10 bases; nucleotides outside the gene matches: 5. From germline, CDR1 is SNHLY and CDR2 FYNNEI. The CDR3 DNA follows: TGTGCCAGCAGTGAAGGGAAAGACAGGGGAAAACTGTTTTTT. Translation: CASSEGKDRGKLFF.

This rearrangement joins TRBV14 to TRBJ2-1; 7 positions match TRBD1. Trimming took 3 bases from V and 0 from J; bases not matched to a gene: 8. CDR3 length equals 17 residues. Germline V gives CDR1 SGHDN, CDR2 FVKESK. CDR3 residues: CASSHSLGTDSYNEQFF. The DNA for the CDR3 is TGTGCCAGCAGCCATAGCCTGGGGACAGACTCCTACAATGAGCAGTTCTTC.

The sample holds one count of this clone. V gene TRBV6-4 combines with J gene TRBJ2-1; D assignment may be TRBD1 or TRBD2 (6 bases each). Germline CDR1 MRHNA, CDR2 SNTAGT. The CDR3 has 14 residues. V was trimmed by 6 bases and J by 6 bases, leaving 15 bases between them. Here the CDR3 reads CASRPGTLANEQFF. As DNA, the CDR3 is TGTGCCAGCAGACCGGGGACACTAGCCAATGAGCAGTTCTTC.

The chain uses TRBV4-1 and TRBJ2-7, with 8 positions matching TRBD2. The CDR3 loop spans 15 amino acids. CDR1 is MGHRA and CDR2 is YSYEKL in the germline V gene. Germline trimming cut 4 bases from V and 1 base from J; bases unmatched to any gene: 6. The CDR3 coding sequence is TGCGCCAGCAGCCCGCCAGCGGGGGCTTCCTACGAGCAGTACTTC. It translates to CASSPPAGASYEQYF.

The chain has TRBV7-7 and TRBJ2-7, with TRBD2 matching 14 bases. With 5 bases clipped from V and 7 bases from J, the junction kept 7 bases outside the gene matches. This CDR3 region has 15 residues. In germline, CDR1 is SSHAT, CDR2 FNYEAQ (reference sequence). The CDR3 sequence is CASSEGLAGDSEQYF. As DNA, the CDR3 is TGTGCCAGCAGCGAGGGACTAGCGGGAGACAGTGAGCAGTACTTC.

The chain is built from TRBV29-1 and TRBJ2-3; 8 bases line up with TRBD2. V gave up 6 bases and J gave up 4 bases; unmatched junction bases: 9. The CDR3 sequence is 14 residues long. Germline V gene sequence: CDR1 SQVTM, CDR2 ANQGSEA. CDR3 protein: CSVRGVFGADTQYF. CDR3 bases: TGCAGCGTGCGGGGGGTATTTGGCGCAGATACGCAGTATTTT.

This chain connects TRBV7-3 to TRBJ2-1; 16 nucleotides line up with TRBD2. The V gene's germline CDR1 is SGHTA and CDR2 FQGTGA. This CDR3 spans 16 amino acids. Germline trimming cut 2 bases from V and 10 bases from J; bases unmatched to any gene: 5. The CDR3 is CASSLPPGLAGGEQFF. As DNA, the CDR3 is TGTGCCAGCAGCTTACCCCCGGGACTAGCGGGAGGGGAGCAGTTCTTC.

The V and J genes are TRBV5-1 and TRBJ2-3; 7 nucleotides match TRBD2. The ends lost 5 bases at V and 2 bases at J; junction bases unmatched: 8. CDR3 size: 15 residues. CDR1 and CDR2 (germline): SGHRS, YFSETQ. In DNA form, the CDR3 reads TGCGCCAGCAGGAGGTCTCTAGCGGACACAGATACGCAGTATTTT. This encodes CASRRSLADTDTQYF.

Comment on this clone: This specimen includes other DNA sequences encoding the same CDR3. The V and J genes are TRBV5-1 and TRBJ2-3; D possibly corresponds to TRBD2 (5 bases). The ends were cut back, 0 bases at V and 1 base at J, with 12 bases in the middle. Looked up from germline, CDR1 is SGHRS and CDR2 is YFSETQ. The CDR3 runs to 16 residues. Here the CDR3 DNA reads TGCGCCAGCAGCTTGGGAGGACTTGCAGGCACAGATACGCAGTATTTT. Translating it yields CASSLGGLAGTDTQYF.

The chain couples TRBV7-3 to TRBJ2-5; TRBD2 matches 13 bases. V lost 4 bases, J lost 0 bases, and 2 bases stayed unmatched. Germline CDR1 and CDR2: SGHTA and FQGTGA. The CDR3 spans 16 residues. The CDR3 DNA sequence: TGTGCCAGCAGCTCCGGGACTAGCGGGAACCAAGAGACCCAGTACTTC. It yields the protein CASSSGTSGNQETQYF.

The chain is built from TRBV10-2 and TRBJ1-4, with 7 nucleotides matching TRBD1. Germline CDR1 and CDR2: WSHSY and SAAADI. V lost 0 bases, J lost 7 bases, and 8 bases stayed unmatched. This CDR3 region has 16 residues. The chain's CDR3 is CASSESGGQLSEKLFF. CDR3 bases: TGCGCCAGCAGTGAGTCCGGGGGACAGCTATCTGAAAAACTGTTTTTT.

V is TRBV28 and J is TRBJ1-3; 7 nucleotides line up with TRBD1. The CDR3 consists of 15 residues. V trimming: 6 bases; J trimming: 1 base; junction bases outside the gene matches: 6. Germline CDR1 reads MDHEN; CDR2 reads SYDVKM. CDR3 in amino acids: CASSPPGGSGNTIYF. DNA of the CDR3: TGTGCCAGCAGCCCCCCAGGGGGTTCTGGAAACACCATATATTTT.

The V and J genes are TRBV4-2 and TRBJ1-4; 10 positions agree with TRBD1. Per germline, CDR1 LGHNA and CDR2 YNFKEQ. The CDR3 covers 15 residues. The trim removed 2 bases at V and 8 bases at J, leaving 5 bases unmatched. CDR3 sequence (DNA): TGTGCCAGCAGCCAACCCGGGACAGGGGACGAAAAACTGTTTTTT. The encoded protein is CASSQPGTGDEKLFF.

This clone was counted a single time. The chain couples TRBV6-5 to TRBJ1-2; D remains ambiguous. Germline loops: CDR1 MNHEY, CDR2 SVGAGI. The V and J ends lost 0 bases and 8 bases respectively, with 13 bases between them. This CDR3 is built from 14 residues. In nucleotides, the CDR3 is TGTGCCAGCAGTTACTCCGGACGCGGGAGCGGCTACACCTTC. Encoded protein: CASSYSGRGSGYTF.

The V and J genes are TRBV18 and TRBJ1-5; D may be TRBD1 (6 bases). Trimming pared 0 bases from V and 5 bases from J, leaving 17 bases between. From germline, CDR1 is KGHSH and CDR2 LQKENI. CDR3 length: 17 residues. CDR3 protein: CASSPPGFEGGDQPQHF. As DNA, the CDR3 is TGTGCCAGCTCACCACCGGGTTTCGAGGGGGGGGATCAGCCCCAGCATTTT.

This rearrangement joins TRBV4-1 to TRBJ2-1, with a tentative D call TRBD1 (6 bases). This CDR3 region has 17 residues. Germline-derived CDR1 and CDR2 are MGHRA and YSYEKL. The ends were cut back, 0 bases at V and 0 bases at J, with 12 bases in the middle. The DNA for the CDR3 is TGCGCCAGCAGCCAAGATATTAGGGGGTTCTCCTACAATGAGCAGTTCTTC. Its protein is CASSQDIRGFSYNEQFF.

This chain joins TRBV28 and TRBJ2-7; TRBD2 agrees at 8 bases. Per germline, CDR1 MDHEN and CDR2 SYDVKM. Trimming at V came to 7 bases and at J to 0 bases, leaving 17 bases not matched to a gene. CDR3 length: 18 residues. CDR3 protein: CASIPGGGAGTSSYEQYF. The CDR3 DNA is TGTGCCAGCATCCCCGGGGGGGGAGCGGGGACAAGCTCCTACGAGCAGTACTTC.

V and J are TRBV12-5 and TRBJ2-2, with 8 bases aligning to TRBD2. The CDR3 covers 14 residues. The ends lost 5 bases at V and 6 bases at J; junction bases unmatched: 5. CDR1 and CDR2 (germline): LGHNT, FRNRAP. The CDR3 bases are TGTGCTAGTGGTCTTGGACTAGCTCCCGGGGAGCTGTTTTTT. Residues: CASGLGLAPGELFF.

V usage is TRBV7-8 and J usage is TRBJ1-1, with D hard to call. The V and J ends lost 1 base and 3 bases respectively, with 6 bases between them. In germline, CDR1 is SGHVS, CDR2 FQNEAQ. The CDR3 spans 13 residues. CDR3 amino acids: CASSLVPDTEAFF. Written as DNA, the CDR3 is TGTGCCAGCAGCTTAGTACCAGACACTGAAGCTTTCTTT. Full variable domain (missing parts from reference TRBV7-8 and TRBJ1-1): GAGVSQSPRYKVAKRGQDVALRCDPISGHVSLFWYQQALGQGPEFLTYFQNEAQLDKSGLPSDRFFAERPEGSVSTLKIQRTQQEDSAVYLCASSLVPDTEAFFGQGTRLTVV.

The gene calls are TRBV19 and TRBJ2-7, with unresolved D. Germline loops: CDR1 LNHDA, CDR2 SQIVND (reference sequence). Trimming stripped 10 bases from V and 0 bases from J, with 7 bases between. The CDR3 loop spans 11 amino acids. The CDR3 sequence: CATADSYEQYF. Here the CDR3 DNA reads TGTGCCACCGCTGACTCCTACGAGCAGTACTTC.

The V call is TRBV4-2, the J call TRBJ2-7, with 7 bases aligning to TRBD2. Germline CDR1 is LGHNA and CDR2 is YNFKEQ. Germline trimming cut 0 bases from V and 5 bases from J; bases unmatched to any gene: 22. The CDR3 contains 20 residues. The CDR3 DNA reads TGTGCCAGCAGCCAAGAAGGTTTGTCAGCCCGGGGAGGGATCGGAGACGAGCAGTACTTC. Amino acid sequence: CASSQEGLSARGGIGDEQYF.